This T cell receptor beta chain was found in a study of T cells in Graves' hyperthyroidism and ophthalmopathy. Amplification yielded TCR beta CDR3 regions, with RNA transcripts as the source. An initial round of RT-PCR targeting the TCR CDR3 relied on the HTBI primer set. TCRdb used MiXCR to reprocess the multiplex PCR reads, holding one entry per CDR3 protein. Of under 800,000 distinct CDR3 sequences detected, roughly 15% appear once; the ten largest clones hold 10% to 13%. J gave up 7 bases and V 3 bases, and 2 bases lay outside the gene matches. The CDR3 extends over 14 amino acids. The germline CDR1 and CDR2 sequences are LGHDT and YNNKEL (reference sequence).

The chain joins TRBV3-1 to TRBJ2-1; 11 bases align to TRBD2. The sequenced material came from blood. The receptor comes from a woman aged 18-30 years with Graves' hyperthyroidism. Written as DNA, the CDR3 is TGTGCCAGCAGCCACTCTAGCGGGAGGAATGAGCAGTTCTTC. It specifies CASSHSSGRNEQFF.